This TCR beta chain originates from a study of blood T cell repertoires in COVID-19. Study-level background: In each case, the material was cDNA or gDNA derived from T cells, B-cell-depleted T cells, or PBMCs.

V lost 6 bases to trimming and J lost 5 bases, with 17 bases between them. CDR3 length: 16 residues. Germline CDR1 MDHEN, CDR2 SYDVKM. Original analysis: Cell counts per sample came from amplifying reference gene primers. Produced via immunoSEQ multiplex PCR; TCRdb's table is partial and in-frame only. D and trimming were read from the DNA, whereas the V and J calls and clone size are those reported in that table. This sample has about 170,000 clones, with roughly 80% found just once. This rearrangement joins TRBV28 to TRBJ2-6, with TRBD1 as a possible D gene (5 bases). The sample was peripheral blood. The clonotype originates from a woman aged 80 or over with COVID-19, enrolled during active disease. The DNA of the CDR3 is TGTGCCAGCAGGACGCCCCAGGGCCGCTGGGCCAACGTCCTGACTTTC. Protein product: CASRTPQGRWANVLTF. Filled out from reference TRBV28 and TRBJ2-6, the complete variable domain reads DVKVTQSSRYLVKRTGEKVFLECVQDMDHENMFWYRQDPGLGLRLIYFSYDVKMKEKGDIPEGYSVSREKKERFSLILESASTNQTSMYLCASRTPQGRWANVLTFGAGSRLTVL.